This T cell receptor (beta chain) appears in the sequencing data of a study of CD8 T cells in Susac syndrome. The authors carried out high-throughput sequencing of TCR beta. They applied it to CD8+ and CD4+ T cells obtained from blood. Random hexamers primed reverse transcription of about 0.5 to 1 ug RNA. Multiplex PCR with immunoSEQ amplified the TCR beta CDR3 across 54 Vbeta and 13 Jbeta. TCRdb recomputed calls from the immunoSEQ multiplex PCR reads with MiXCR, one row per CDR3 protein. The profile shows roughly 150,000 distinct CDR3 sequences, about 93% of them singletons. V dropped 4 bases and J dropped 3 bases, with 20 bases sitting between them. CDR1 is SGHRS and CDR2 is YFSETQ in the germline V gene. The CDR3 spans 16 residues.

The sequence was collected from a human donor in good health. The chain uses TRBV5-1 and TRBJ2-7; D is unresolved. The material sequenced was CD4+ T cells from PBMCs. DNA for the CDR3: TGCGCCAGCAGCCCGGCCAGTGGGAATCAGAACTACGAGCAGTACTTC. Translated: CASSPASGNQNYEQYF.